This is a list of T cell receptor beta chains from one sample in a study of T-cell memory formation after mild COVID-19. TCRdb used MiXCR to reprocess the 5' RACE reads, holding one entry per CDR3 protein. There are around 340,000 distinct CDR3 sequences in the sample; about 15% occur only once, and roughly a fifth lies in the top ten. The sequenced sample consisted of PBMCs or a T cell subset sorted from them (not recorded which). These receptors originate from a man aged 18-30 years who had mild COVID-19 (a few samples of this study predate the infection). Cell type and time point are not known. The CDR3 runs from the conserved cysteine through the conserved F or W. Each record gives: CDR3 DNA, CDR3 protein, J gene, D gene, V gene, clone size. The D gene is left open where the match is weak. Rows give clone size only sometimes, using once, few, many, or a class for an expanded clone.

cdr3_nt: TGTGCCAGCTCACCACCCGGGGCCCTCACTGAAGCTTTCTTT; cdr3_aa: CASSPPGALTEAFF; j_call: TRBJ1-1; d_call: NA; v_call: TRBV18; clone_size: many
cdr3_nt: TGTGCCAGCAGCTCTCAGACAGGGGGCTTCTATGGCTACACCTTC; cdr3_aa: CASSSQTGGFYGYTF; j_call: TRBJ1-2; d_call: TRBD1; v_call: TRBV7-2; clone_size: once
cdr3_nt: TGTGCCAGCAGCTTAGCGGGACAGCCGAGAGGCTACACCTTC; cdr3_aa: CASSLAGQPRGYTF; j_call: TRBJ1-2; d_call: TRBD1; v_call: TRBV7-9; clone_size: few
cdr3_nt: TGTGCCAGCTCCTCGATAGATAATTCACCCCTCCACTTT; cdr3_aa: CASSSIDNSPLHF; j_call: TRBJ1-6; d_call: NA; v_call: TRBV18; clone_size: few
cdr3_nt: TGCGCCAGCAGCCAACTAATCCCTGAGGGGGGGATCTACAATGAGCAGTTCTTC; cdr3_aa: CASSQLIPEGGIYNEQFF; j_call: TRBJ2-1; d_call: NA; v_call: TRBV4-3; clone_size: few
cdr3_nt: TGTGCCAGCGGGGGCCTATATAGCACAGATACGCAGTATTTT; cdr3_aa: CASGGLYSTDTQYF; j_call: TRBJ2-3; d_call: NA; v_call: TRBV7-9; clone_size: few
cdr3_nt: TGCAGTGCTCTAGCCTTAGGAAGTCCTACTTATGGCTACACCTTC; cdr3_aa: CSALALGSPTYGYTF; j_call: TRBJ1-2; d_call: NA; v_call: TRBV20-1; clone_size: NA
cdr3_nt: TGTGCCAGCAGTTTCGCGGTCGACACTGAAGCTTTCTTT; cdr3_aa: CASSFAVDTEAFF; j_call: TRBJ1-1; d_call: NA; v_call: TRBV27; clone_size: few
cdr3_nt: TGCGCCAGCAGCCACACAGGGAGACCCTACGAGCAGTACTTC; cdr3_aa: CASSHTGRPYEQYF; j_call: TRBJ2-7; d_call: NA; v_call: TRBV4-1; clone_size: NA
cdr3_nt: TGCAGTGCTAAGACTAGCGGGGGGCCCTCCTACAATGAGCAGTTCTTC; cdr3_aa: CSAKTSGGPSYNEQFF; j_call: TRBJ2-1; d_call: TRBD2; v_call: TRBV20-1; clone_size: NA
cdr3_nt: TGTGCCATCAGTGGGTTTGGGGCGGGGAGCACAGATACGCAGTATTTT; cdr3_aa: CAISGFGAGSTDTQYF; j_call: TRBJ2-3; d_call: NA; v_call: TRBV10-3; clone_size: NA
cdr3_nt: TGCGCCAGCAGCGGGGAAGGGGACAGGGGATACTCTGGGGCCAACGTCCTGACTTTC; cdr3_aa: CASSGEGDRGYSGANVLTF; j_call: TRBJ2-6; d_call: TRBD1; v_call: TRBV5-1; clone_size: few
cdr3_nt: TGCGCCAGCAGCCAAGGCATTGATTCCTACGAGCAGTACTTC; cdr3_aa: CASSQGIDSYEQYF; j_call: TRBJ2-7; d_call: NA; v_call: TRBV4-3; clone_size: many
cdr3_nt: TGTGCCAGCAGCCAGGGCAGCATTCAGTACTTC; cdr3_aa: CASSQGSIQYF; j_call: TRBJ2-4; d_call: NA; v_call: TRBV4-2; clone_size: many
cdr3_nt: TGTGCCAGCGACCTGACAGGGGGCATAGATACGCAGTATTTT; cdr3_aa: CASDLTGGIDTQYF; j_call: TRBJ2-3; d_call: TRBD1; v_call: TRBV7-9; clone_size: few
cdr3_nt: TGTGCCAGCAGCCCTTCTACGATCCATAGCAATCAGCCCCAGCATTTT; cdr3_aa: CASSPSTIHSNQPQHF; j_call: TRBJ1-5; d_call: NA; v_call: TRBV7-2; clone_size: many
cdr3_nt: TGTGCCAGCAGCTTCGTGGGGGCAAGGGTCTCTGGAAACACCATATATTTT; cdr3_aa: CASSFVGARVSGNTIYF; j_call: TRBJ1-3; d_call: NA; v_call: TRBV7-2; clone_size: NA
cdr3_nt: TGTGCCACCAGCACGGGGCAATCGGACGAGCAGTACTTC; cdr3_aa: CATSTGQSDEQYF; j_call: TRBJ2-7; d_call: NA; v_call: TRBV15; clone_size: many
cdr3_nt: TGTGCCATCAGTGAGTCGTTCCTGATATCATATGAAAAACTGTTTTTT; cdr3_aa: CAISESFLISYEKLFF; j_call: TRBJ1-4; d_call: NA; v_call: TRBV10-3; clone_size: few
cdr3_nt: TGCAGTGCTCGACCTCAGGGGGGGTTGTCCTACGAGCAGTACTTC; cdr3_aa: CSARPQGGLSYEQYF; j_call: TRBJ2-7; d_call: NA; v_call: TRBV20-1; clone_size: NA
cdr3_nt: TGCAGTGCTAGTATTGAGGGGGGGCAGTACTTC; cdr3_aa: CSASIEGGQYF; j_call: TRBJ2-7; d_call: NA; v_call: TRBV20-1; clone_size: NA
cdr3_nt: TGCAGTGCTAGAGTGTCGGAGCCGTGGGACAATCAGCCCCAGCATTTT; cdr3_aa: CSARVSEPWDNQPQHF; j_call: TRBJ1-5; d_call: NA; v_call: TRBV20-1; clone_size: NA
cdr3_nt: TGTGCCAGCAGCTGGAAGGACAGGCCCATCTTC; cdr3_aa: CASSWKDRPIF; j_call: TRBJ2-5; d_call: TRBD1; v_call: TRBV7-2; clone_size: many
cdr3_nt: TGCAGTGCTAGAGACCCGGGACTAGCGGGGGTAAATGAGCAGTTCTTC; cdr3_aa: CSARDPGLAGVNEQFF; j_call: TRBJ2-1; d_call: TRBD2; v_call: TRBV20-1; clone_size: few
cdr3_nt: TGCAGTGCTAGGAAGGGTGGCCCTGTGCCCACTGAAGCTTTCTTT; cdr3_aa: CSARKGGPVPTEAFF; j_call: TRBJ1-1; d_call: NA; v_call: TRBV20-1; clone_size: NA
cdr3_nt: TGCAGTGCTCTAGGACCAGATCAAGAGACCCAGTACTTC; cdr3_aa: CSALGPDQETQYF; j_call: TRBJ2-5; d_call: NA; v_call: TRBV20-1; clone_size: many
cdr3_nt: TGTGCCAGCAGTGACACACTCCGGCGGCAGCCCCAGCATTTT; cdr3_aa: CASSDTLRRQPQHF; j_call: TRBJ1-5; d_call: NA; v_call: TRBV6-6; clone_size: NA
cdr3_nt: TGTGCCAGCAGCTTAGGGAGGGTGAGCACTGAAGCTTTCTTT; cdr3_aa: CASSLGRVSTEAFF; j_call: TRBJ1-1; d_call: NA; v_call: TRBV7-2; clone_size: NA
cdr3_nt: TGTGCCAGCAGCTCCTGGACAGGGGGAAACTATGGCTACACCTTC; cdr3_aa: CASSSWTGGNYGYTF; j_call: TRBJ1-2; d_call: TRBD1; v_call: TRBV7-9; clone_size: NA